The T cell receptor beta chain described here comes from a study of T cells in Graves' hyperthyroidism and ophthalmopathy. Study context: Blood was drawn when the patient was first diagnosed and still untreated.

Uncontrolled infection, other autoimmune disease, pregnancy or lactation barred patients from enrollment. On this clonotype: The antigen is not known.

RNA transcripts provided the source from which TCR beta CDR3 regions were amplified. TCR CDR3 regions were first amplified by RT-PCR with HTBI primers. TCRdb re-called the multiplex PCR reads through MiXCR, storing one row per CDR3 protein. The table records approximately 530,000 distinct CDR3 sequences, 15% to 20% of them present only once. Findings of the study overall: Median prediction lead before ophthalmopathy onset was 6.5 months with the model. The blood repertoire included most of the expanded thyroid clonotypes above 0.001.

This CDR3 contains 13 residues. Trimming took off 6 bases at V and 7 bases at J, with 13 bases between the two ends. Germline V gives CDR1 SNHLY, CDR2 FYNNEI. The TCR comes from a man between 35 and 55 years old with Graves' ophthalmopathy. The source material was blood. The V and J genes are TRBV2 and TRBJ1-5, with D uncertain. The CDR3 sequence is CASRVTWMQPQHF. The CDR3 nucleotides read TGTGCCAGCAGGGTTACATGGATGCAGCCCCAGCATTTT.